A single sample is the source of the 32 T cell receptor beta chains below, sequenced in a study of T cell repertoires in cytomegalovirus infection. TCRdb passed the reads through MiXCR, listing each CDR3 protein once. The repertoire has some 700,000 distinct CDR3 sequences, 35% of them found once; the top ten carry roughly 2.8%. Material: PBMCs. These receptors were collected from a human donor in good health (CMV status not recorded). Some clones in this sample may be carry-over from other donors' samples.

In its sample, this clonotype was seen many times. The chain links TRBV7-6 to TRBJ2-7; no clear D gene. The CDR3 consists of 13 residues. V gave up 4 bases and J gave up 4 bases, with 11 bases separating them. CDR1 is SGHVS and CDR2 is FNYEAQ in the germline V gene. The CDR3 sequence is CASSSSPRYEQYF. In DNA, the CDR3 is TGTGCCAGCAGCTCTAGTCCCCGGTACGAGCAGTACTTC.

The J gene is TRBJ2-3, the V gene TRBV5-1; the match to TRBD1 covers 7 bases. Germline-derived CDR1 and CDR2 are SGHRS and YFSETQ. V dropped 4 bases and J dropped 0; count of bases not matched to a gene: 11. The CDR3 contains 17 residues. The CDR3 region has the DNA TGCGCCAGCAGCCTCCGGGACAGTGGTACTAGCACAGATACGCAGTATTTT. Translating it yields CASSLRDSGTSTDTQYF.

CDR3 in amino acids: CASSLFPGARNQPQHF. CDR3 in DNA: TGTGCCAGCAGTTTATTCCCAGGGGCTCGTAATCAGCCCCAGCATTTT. This chain uses TRBV28 with TRBJ1-5, with a possible D match to TRBD1 (6 bases). The V end lost 1 base, the J end lost 4 bases, and 14 bases lay between the germline ends. The V gene's germline CDR1 is MDHEN and CDR2 SYDVKM. The CDR3 consists of 16 residues.

The V and J genes are TRBV30 and TRBJ1-2; TRBD1 is a possible D gene (5 bases). The CDR3 contains 13 residues. Germline CDR1 is GTSNPN and CDR2 is SVGIG (reference sequence). V was clipped by 2 bases and J by 6 bases, with 13 bases between them. CDR3 in DNA: TGTGCCTGGAGTCCTACGGGACGAGATGGCTACACCTTC. This sequence encodes CAWSPTGRDGYTF.

This clonotype was seen repeatedly, ten times or more. The V call is TRBV7-2, the J call TRBJ1-5, with a tentative D call TRBD1 (5 bases). The germline gives CDR1 SGHTA, CDR2 FQGNSA. V was shortened by 4 bases and J by 2 bases, with 12 bases between the two germline ends. The CDR3 length is 15 residues. Written as DNA, the CDR3 is TGTGCCAGCAGCTGGGATGGGGGGGGCAATCAGCCCCAGCATTTT. It codes for CASSWDGGGNQPQHF. The variable domain in full, completed from reference TRBV7-2 and TRBJ1-5, reads GAGVSQSPSNKVTEKGKDVELRCDPISGHTALYWYRQSLGQGLEFLIYFQGNSAPDKSGLPSDRFSAERTGGSVSTLTIQRTQQEDSAVYLCASSWDGGGNQPQHFGDGTRLSIL.

This clonotype turned up a few times. The rearrangement links TRBV11-1 to TRBJ1-5; D remains ambiguous. Germline loops: CDR1 SGHAT, CDR2 FQDESV (reference sequence). The CDR3 has 13 residues. V was trimmed by 2 bases and J by 6 bases, leaving 8 bases between them. The CDR3 here is CASSLSSFQPQHF. For the CDR3, the DNA is TGTGCCAGCAGCTTATCTTCCTTTCAGCCCCAGCATTTT.

The chain has TRBV20-1 and TRBJ1-5, with 7 bases matching TRBD1. This CDR3 contains 14 residues. CDR1 and CDR2 (germline): DFQATT, SNEGSKA (reference sequence). The junction had 7 bases not matched to a gene; V was cut back by 5 bases and J by 3 bases. DNA for the CDR3: TGCAGTGCTCCTCACAGGGGCCCCAATCAGCCCCAGCATTTT. It encodes CSAPHRGPNQPQHF.

The chain combines TRBV20-1 with TRBJ2-1, with D possibly being TRBD1 or TRBD2 (5 bases each). V was clipped by 3 bases and J by 2 bases, with 11 bases between them. This CDR3 comprises 14 residues. The germline gives CDR1 DFQATT, CDR2 SNEGSKA (reference sequence). CDR3 sequence reads: CSARFGAAYNEQFF. CDR3 bases: TGCAGTGCTAGGTTCGGGGCAGCCTACAATGAGCAGTTCTTC.

The gene calls are TRBV7-1 and TRBJ2-7; the match to TRBD2 covers 8 bases. TRBV7-1 is an open reading frame whose function is uncertain. The junction had 8 bases not matched to a gene; V was cut back by 4 bases and J by 3 bases. This CDR3 is 15 amino acids long. The CDR3 nucleotides are TGTGCCAGCAGCTACTTTACTAGCGGAGACTACGAGCAGTACTTC. Its translation is CASSYFTSGDYEQYF.

V usage is TRBV25-1 and J usage is TRBJ2-7; the match to TRBD1 covers 7 bases. The J segment lost 4 bases and the V segment lost 11 bases, leaving 8 bases of the junction unmatched. The CDR3 has 12 amino acids. Germline-derived CDR1 and CDR2 are MGHDK and SYGVNS. The CDR3 is CARGQVAYEQYF. The DNA for the CDR3 is TGTGCCCGCGGACAGGTTGCATACGAGCAGTACTTC.

This sequence joins TRBV6-6 and TRBJ1-1; maybe TRBD1 (5 bases). Germline V gene sequence: CDR1 MNHNY, CDR2 SVGAGI (reference sequence). Deletions cut 7 bases from V and 3 bases from J, with 15 bases between. The CDR3 is 14 residues long. The CDR3 DNA is TGTGCCAGCACTTCCAGCGGGGCGGACACTGAAGCTTTCTTT. The encoded protein is CASTSSGADTEAFF.

This clonotype was picked up one time. The V call is TRBV6-6, the J call TRBJ2-1, with a weak D call TRBD2 (5 bases). CDR3 length: 15 residues. Germline values: CDR1 MNHNY, CDR2 SVGAGI (reference sequence). The V and J ends lost 5 bases and 0 bases respectively, with 11 bases between them. The CDR3 DNA sequence: TGTGCCAGCAGTGTCGAGGGCTTCTCCTACAATGAGCAGTTCTTC. This gives the protein CASSVEGFSYNEQFF.

This clonotype was seen many times. The chain uses TRBV7-9 and TRBJ1-2, with D possibly being TRBD1 (6 bases). The CDR3 loop spans 13 amino acids. Looked up from germline, CDR1 is SEHNR and CDR2 is FQNEAQ (reference sequence). V shed 5 bases and J shed 7 bases, with 14 bases lying between them. CDR3 amino acids: CASSPDRPGGYTF. CDR3 coding DNA: TGTGCCAGCAGCCCGGACAGACCGGGTGGCTACACCTTC.

This clonotype occurred a few times. The rearrangement links TRBV11-1 to TRBJ1-1, with TRBD1 identical over 7 bases. Germline assignment: CDR1 SGHAT and CDR2 FQDESV (reference sequence). Trimming cost V 6 bases and J 4 bases; bases outside gene matches: 8. This CDR3 comprises 14 residues. Here the CDR3 DNA reads TGTGCCAGCAGACATACAGGGGAGGGCACTGAAGCTTTCTTT. Its protein product is CASRHTGEGTEAFF. The whole variable domain, remainder taken from reference TRBV11-1 and TRBJ1-1, is EAEVAQSPRYKITEKSQAVAFWCDPISGHATLYWYRQILGQGPELLVQFQDESVVDDSQLPKDRFSAERLKGVDSTLKIQPAELGDSAMYLCASRHTGEGTEAFFGQGTRLTVV.

This clonotype was observed a single time. The chain combines TRBV5-1 with TRBJ1-1; D not resolved. Germline V lookup: CDR1 SGHRS, CDR2 YFSETQ. Trimming cost V 4 bases and J 1 base, with 14 bases left between them. The length of the CDR3 is 15 residues. The CDR3 DNA follows: TGCGCCAGCAGCCTGAGGACGGGCGAGAACACTGAAGCTTTCTTT. It encodes CASSLRTGENTEAFF.

This clonotype was seen a few times. The chain uses TRBV5-6 and TRBJ2-7, with TRBD2 matching 9 bases. The V segment lost 2 bases and the J segment 6 bases; nucleotides outside the gene matches: 9. The CDR3 is made up of 15 amino acids. Per the germline V gene, CDR1 is SGHDT and CDR2 is YYEEEE. The CDR3 sequence: CASSFRAGGKAEQYF. In nucleotides, the CDR3 is TGTGCCAGCAGCTTTCGTGCGGGAGGGAAAGCCGAGCAGTACTTC.

The genes are TRBV3-1 and TRBJ1-1; D is undetermined. The V gene's germline CDR1 is LGHDT and CDR2 YNNKEL (reference sequence). V gave up 0 bases and J gave up 6 bases, with 8 bases separating them. This CDR3 comprises 13 residues. This chain's CDR3 is CASSQDLVPEAFF. DNA for the CDR3: TGTGCCAGCAGCCAAGATCTTGTCCCTGAAGCTTTCTTT. The full variable domain, rest sourced from reference TRBV3-1 and TRBJ1-1, is DTAVSQTPKYLVTQMGNDKSIKCEQNLGHDTMYWYKQDSKKFLKIMFSYNNKELIINETVPNRFSPKSPDKAHLNLHINSLELGDSAVYFCASSQDLVPEAFFGQGTRLTVV.

The V and J genes are TRBV6-1 and TRBJ2-1, with TRBD2 identical over 11 bases. After removal of 0 bases from V and 9 bases from J, the junction contained 7 bases not matched to a gene. Germline loops: CDR1 MNHNS, CDR2 SASEGT. The CDR3 contains 16 residues. CDR3 sequence reads: CASSEAVAGGPGEQFF. CDR3 coding DNA: TGTGCCAGCAGTGAAGCCGTAGCGGGAGGGCCCGGTGAGCAGTTCTTC.

The rearrangement links TRBV6-6 to TRBJ1-1, with unresolved D. V was clipped by 0 bases and J by 1 base, with 12 bases between them. From germline, CDR1 is MNHNY and CDR2 SVGAGI (reference sequence). The CDR3 sequence is 16 residues long. The CDR3 coding sequence is TGTGCCAGCAGTTACTCGCTAAGACCAGCGAACACTGAAGCTTTCTTT. This translates into CASSYSLRPANTEAFF.

V gene TRBV4-1 combines with J gene TRBJ1-2, with D uncertain. Germline values: CDR1 MGHRA, CDR2 YSYEKL. This CDR3 is built from 13 residues. Trimming cost V 1 base and J 8 bases, with 11 bases left between them. The DNA for the CDR3 is TGCGCCAGCAGCCAAGGCGTGGTTGGGGGCTACACCTTC. Protein: CASSQGVVGGYTF.

This clonotype came up many times. Here the CDR3 DNA reads TGTGCCAGCAGCTTCGGTGGGGGGTCCTACGAGCAGTACTTC. Residues: CASSFGGGSYEQYF. This chain uses TRBV7-2 with TRBJ2-7; D perhaps matches TRBD2 (6 bases). The V end was cut by 3 bases, the J end by 1 base, with 10 bases between. This CDR3 comprises 14 residues. Germline V gives CDR1 SGHTA, CDR2 FQGNSA. Full variable domain (remainder filled in from reference TRBV7-2 and TRBJ2-7): GAGVSQSPSNKVTEKGKDVELRCDPISGHTALYWYRQSLGQGLEFLIYFQGNSAPDKSGLPSDRFSAERTGGSVSTLTIQRTQQEDSAVYLCASSFGGGSYEQYFGPGTRLTVT.

This clonotype was observed at least ten times. CDR3 DNA sequence: TGTGCCAGCAAAAGAGACCTGAACACTGAAGCTTTCTTT. It is translated as CASKRDLNTEAFF. This chain connects TRBV2 to TRBJ1-1; D is undetermined. The CDR3 is made up of 13 amino acids. V was cut by 7 bases and J by 0 bases, with 9 bases left in between. In germline, CDR1 is SNHLY, CDR2 FYNNEI.

Details on this clonotype: Germline and junction disagree at one end, which may indicate a read error. The J gene is TRBJ1-6, the V gene TRBV9; D unclear. The CDR3 runs to 17 residues. The germline V gene has CDR1 SGDLS and CDR2 YYNGEE. In nucleotides, the CDR3 is TGTGCCAGCAGCCCCCTTGGGTCCAGTGCTGGTGCATCACCCCTCCAATTT. Its protein is CASSPLGSSAGASPLQF.

This clonotype was seen a handful of times. J is TRBJ2-5 and V is TRBV5-1; unclear D gene. V lost 4 bases, J lost 5 bases, and 12 bases lay in between. CDR3 length: 13 amino acids. In germline, CDR1 is SGHRS, CDR2 YFSETQ. The CDR3 DNA is TGCGCCAGCAGCGAATCCCGTATTGAGACCCAGTACTTC. This encodes CASSESRIETQYF. Combining the CDR3 with reference TRBV5-1 and TRBJ2-5 gives the whole variable domain KAGVTQTPRYLIKTRGQQVTLSCSPISGHRSVSWYQQTPGQGLQFLFEYFSETQRNKGNFPGRFSGRQFSNSRSEMNVSTLELGDSALYLCASSESRIETQYFGPGTRLLVL.

This chain links TRBV20-1 with TRBJ2-5; no clear D. V lost 3 bases to trimming and J lost 8 bases, with 7 bases between them. Germline V gives CDR1 DFQATT, CDR2 SNEGSKA (reference sequence). This CDR3 region has 10 residues. The CDR3 spells CSASIDTQYF. CDR3 nucleotide sequence: TGCAGTGCTAGTATCGACACCCAGTACTTC.

This clonotype has at least ten counts. The chain's CDR3 is CASSPGLKQPQHF. As DNA, the CDR3 is TGTGCCAGCAGCCCAGGGTTGAAACAGCCCCAGCATTTT. The V gene is TRBV7-2, the J gene TRBJ1-5; tentative D call: TRBD1 (5 bases). The germline V gene has CDR1 SGHTA and CDR2 FQGNSA. This CDR3 spans 13 amino acids. V gave up 5 bases and J gave up 7 bases, with 12 bases separating them.

This clonotype was counted a few times. The CDR3 sequence: CASSSHRTEQYF. The DNA for the CDR3 is TGTGCCAGCAGTTCCCACCGCACCGAGCAGTACTTC. The chain recombines TRBV27 with TRBJ2-7; D uncertain. V dropped 4 bases and J dropped 6 bases, with 10 bases sitting between them. Germline V gene sequence: CDR1 MNHEY, CDR2 SMNVEV (reference sequence). CDR3 size: 12 residues.

For this clonotype: A read error may explain this, as a much larger clone is one base away. The chain has TRBV7-8 and TRBJ1-6; 8 bases map to TRBD1. The CDR3 sequence is 14 residues long. Germline CDR1 and CDR2: SGHVS and FQNEAQ. CDR3 in DNA: TGTGCCAGAAGCTTAGGGGACAGGAATTCACCCCTCCACTTT. This codes for CARSLGDRNSPLHF.

The chain links TRBV7-9 to TRBJ1-2; the D is unclear. Trimming stripped 4 bases from V and 6 bases from J, with 12 bases between. This CDR3 region has 13 residues. Looked up from germline, CDR1 is SEHNR and CDR2 is FQNEAQ (reference sequence). CDR3 loop: CASSSSLSNGYTF. The CDR3 DNA is TGTGCCAGCAGCTCCAGCTTGAGCAATGGCTACACCTTC.

The chain's CDR3 is CASSVRTSYQETQYF. Here the CDR3 DNA reads TGTGCCAGCAGCGTCCGGACATCGTACCAAGAGACCCAGTACTTC. This chain joins TRBV9 and TRBJ2-5, with D possibly being TRBD1 (5 bases). V lost 2 bases to trimming and J lost 0 bases, with 11 bases between them. This CDR3 has 15 residues. Germline CDR1 reads SGDLS; CDR2 reads YYNGEE.

This clonotype was seen many times. V and J are TRBV7-8 and TRBJ1-1, with D perhaps matching TRBD1 (5 bases). Trimming took 4 bases from V and 1 from J, leaving 25 bases between them. CDR1 and CDR2 from the germline V gene are SGHVS and FQNEAQ. The CDR3 spans 19 residues. DNA for the CDR3: TGTGCCAGCAGCTCCGACAGCCATCGACCCAGACAGACGAACACTGAAGCTTTCTTT. Translating it yields CASSSDSHRPRQTNTEAFF.

V is TRBV3-1 and J is TRBJ1-5, with D possibly TRBD1 on 6 matching bases. This CDR3 is built from 14 residues. Germline V gene lookup returns CDR1 LGHDT and CDR2 YNNKEL (reference sequence). V gave up 4 bases and J gave up 4 bases, with 11 bases separating them. The CDR3 here is CASSPRTANQPQHF. The CDR3 DNA sequence: TGTGCCAGCAGCCCCCGGACAGCTAATCAGCCCCAGCATTTT.